Below are 24 T cell receptor beta chains sequenced from a single sample in a study of T-cell memory formation after mild COVID-19. MiXCR, applied by TCRdb to the 5' RACE reads, yields one record per CDR3 protein. This repertoire shows roughly 480,000 distinct CDR3 sequences, around a quarter found once; its top ten account for about 12%. Sample: PBMCs or a T cell subset sorted from them (not recorded which). These receptors were taken from an adult woman who had mild COVID-19 (a few samples of this study predate the infection). Cell type and time point are not known.

The rearrangement joins TRBV7-9 to TRBJ2-5, with a possible D match to TRBD2 (6 bases). The germline gives CDR1 SEHNR, CDR2 FQNEAQ (reference sequence). Deletions cut 6 bases from V and 2 bases from J, with 10 bases between. This CDR3 has 13 residues. CDR3 coding DNA: TGTGCCAGCAGGCGGGGACTTCAAGAGACCCAGTACTTC. Its protein is CASRRGLQETQYF.

This clonotype turned up a few times. The chain joins TRBV2 to TRBJ2-3; D not resolved. The V and J ends lost 6 bases and 0 bases respectively, with 10 bases between them. Germline V gene lookup returns CDR1 SNHLY and CDR2 FYNNEI. The CDR3 contains 14 residues. The CDR3 protein is CASRTLSSTDTQYF. The CDR3, as DNA: TGTGCCAGCAGGACCCTCTCCAGCACAGATACGCAGTATTTT. Supplemented by reference TRBV2 and TRBJ2-3, the full variable domain reads EPEVTQTPSHQVTQMGQEVILRCVPISNHLYFYWYRQILGQKVEFLVSFYNNEISEKSEIFDDQFSVERPDGSNFTLKIRSTKLEDSAMYFCASRTLSSTDTQYFGPGTRLTVL.

This chain joins TRBV6-5 and TRBJ1-1; D unresolved. Germline values: CDR1 MNHEY, CDR2 SVGAGI. The germline V and J ends were trimmed by 6 bases and 2 bases, with 13 bases remaining between them. CDR3 length: 14 amino acids. This chain's CDR3 is CASRMRTGNTEAFF. The CDR3 DNA sequence: TGTGCCAGCAGAATGAGGACGGGTAACACTGAAGCTTTCTTT.

V and J are TRBV10-3 and TRBJ2-3; D call uncertain. V lost 3 bases, J lost 4 bases, and 11 bases lay in between. Germline V gene data show CDR1 as ENHRY and CDR2 as SYGVKD. The CDR3 extends over 14 amino acids. The CDR3 reads CAISDLAPSDTQYF. For the CDR3, the DNA is TGTGCCATCAGTGATCTGGCTCCCTCAGATACGCAGTATTTT.

The rearrangement uses TRBV20-1 and TRBJ2-1; D tentatively fits TRBD1 or TRBD2 (5 bases each). The CDR3 has 18 residues. The V end was cut by 2 bases, the J end by 0 bases, with 20 bases between. Germline values: CDR1 DFQATT, CDR2 SNEGSKA (reference sequence). In DNA, the CDR3 is TGCAGTGCTAGACAATCCGGGACCGATAGGAGCTCCTACAATGAGCAGTTCTTC. Its translation: CSARQSGTDRSSYNEQFF.

This clonotype turned up a few times. The V call is TRBV7-2, the J call TRBJ2-1; D is ambiguous. V gave up 2 bases and J gave up 7 bases, with 9 bases separating them. This CDR3 region has 13 residues. CDR1 is SGHTA and CDR2 is FQGNSA in the germline V gene. The CDR3 sequence is CASSLFSENEQFF. As DNA, the CDR3 is TGTGCCAGCAGCTTATTTTCCGAAAATGAGCAGTTCTTC.

This clonotype was counted between two and nine times. V and J are TRBV19 and TRBJ2-3; 10 positions agree with TRBD1. J was trimmed by 4 bases and V by 4 bases; bases with no gene match: 5. Germline V CDR1 and CDR2: LNHDA, SQIVND (reference sequence). This CDR3 comprises 15 residues. CDR3 region: CASSTRQGAADTQYF. The CDR3 DNA is TGTGCCAGTAGTACCAGACAGGGGGCTGCAGATACGCAGTATTTT.

This chain uses TRBV5-1 with TRBJ1-6; 9 nucleotides line up with TRBD1. Germline V gene lookup returns CDR1 SGHRS and CDR2 YFSETQ. The CDR3 totals 14 residues. Trimming took 4 bases from V and 9 from J; bases not matched to a gene: 5. CDR3 sequence reads: CASSPRTGVSPLHF. The CDR3, as DNA: TGCGCCAGCAGCCCCCGGACAGGGGTTTCACCCCTCCACTTT. The variable domain in full, completed from reference TRBV5-1 and TRBJ1-6, reads KAGVTQTPRYLIKTRGQQVTLSCSPISGHRSVSWYQQTPGQGLQFLFEYFSETQRNKGNFPGRFSGRQFSNSRSEMNVSTLELGDSALYLCASSPRTGVSPLHFGNGTRLTVT.

This clonotype was found a few times. The chain couples TRBV7-9 to TRBJ2-1; 10 bases match TRBD2. Germline CDR1 SEHNR, CDR2 FQNEAQ (reference sequence). V lost 2 bases and J lost 6; bases outside the gene matches: 7. The CDR3 is 16 amino acids. CDR3 sequence (DNA): TGTGCCAGCAGCTTATTCGAGCGGGAGGGCCGCAATGAGCAGTTCTTC. Protein sequence: CASSLFEREGRNEQFF.

The sample holds one count of this clonotype. Just one base apart from a much larger clone, this may be a read error. The genes are TRBV5-4 and TRBJ2-3; the match to TRBD2 covers 8 bases. The germline CDR1 and CDR2 sequences are SGHNT and YYREEE (reference sequence). V lost 3 bases and J lost 1; bases outside the gene matches: 4. The CDR3 is 15 amino acids. CDR3 residues: CASSSGLEGTDTQYF. CDR3 in DNA: TGTGCCAGCAGCTCGGGACTAGAGGGCACAGATACGCAGTATTTT.

V gene TRBV5-1 combines with J gene TRBJ2-1, with 7 bases matching TRBD2. The germline V gene has CDR1 SGHRS and CDR2 YFSETQ. V lost 5 bases, J lost 2 bases, and 4 bases stayed unmatched. This CDR3 is built from 14 residues. CDR3 DNA sequence: TGCGCCAGCAGAACTAGCGAAACCTACAATGAGCAGTTCTTC. Translating gives CASRTSETYNEQFF.

The rearrangement uses TRBV18 and TRBJ2-2; TRBD1 matches at 10 bases. Trimming removed 5 bases from V and 2 bases from J; junction bases left unmatched: 5. Germline V gene lookup returns CDR1 KGHSH and CDR2 LQKENI. The CDR3 consists of 16 residues. The chain's CDR3 is CASSAMTGGNTGELFF. DNA of the CDR3: TGTGCCAGCTCAGCAATGACAGGGGGCAACACCGGGGAGCTGTTTTTT.

The genes are TRBV5-1 and TRBJ1-2; D is undetermined. Germline loops: CDR1 SGHRS, CDR2 YFSETQ. The CDR3 has 16 residues. The ends were cut back, 4 bases at V and 4 bases at J, with 20 bases in the middle. CDR3 loop: CASSGRALMGSYGYTF. The CDR3 bases are TGCGCCAGCAGCGGAAGAGCTTTGATGGGGTCCTATGGCTACACCTTC.

The chain uses TRBV25-1 and TRBJ2-1, with D possibly TRBD1 on 6 matching bases. This CDR3 spans 15 amino acids. CDR1 and CDR2 (germline): MGHDK, SYGVNS. Trimming shortened V by 4 bases and J by 4 bases, and 14 bases separated the two germline ends. The CDR3 nucleotides read TGTGCCAGCAGTGGTTCACAGGGTTGGTACAATGAGCAGTTCTTC. Protein: CASSGSQGWYNEQFF.

The chain employs TRBV3-1 and TRBJ1-5; D is unclear. The V end was cut by 0 bases, the J end by 6 bases, with 6 bases between. The CDR3 runs 13 residues. The germline V gene encodes CDR1 LGHDT and CDR2 YNNKEL (reference sequence). CDR3 bases: TGTGCCAGCAGCCAAGATTTGGTTCAGCCCCAGCATTTT. Residues: CASSQDLVQPQHF.

This chain links TRBV6-5 with TRBJ2-7, with D possibly being TRBD1 (5 bases). The V end lost 0 bases, the J end lost 4 bases, and 16 bases lay between the germline ends. This CDR3 is built from 16 residues. CDR1 and CDR2 (germline): MNHEY, SVGAGI. The CDR3: CASSYSSSGLGYEQYF. CDR3 in DNA: TGTGCCAGCAGTTACTCGAGTTCAGGGCTCGGGTACGAGCAGTACTTC.

The chain employs TRBV24-1 and TRBJ2-3; D tentatively reads TRBD1 or TRBD2 (5 bases each). The CDR3 sequence is 15 residues long. Trimming pared 0 bases from V and 6 bases from J, leaving 12 bases between. CDR1 and CDR2 from the germline V gene are KGHDR and SFDVKD. CDR3 bases: TGTGCCACCAGTGATTTGTTACGGGGCCAGGATACGCAGTATTTT. Translated, it gives CATSDLLRGQDTQYF.

The V call is TRBV6-5, the J call TRBJ1-1; the D gene is possibly TRBD1 (5 bases). Trimming left V 5 bases short and J 2 bases short, with 21 bases between. CDR1 is MNHEY, CDR2 SVGAGI, per germline. The length of the CDR3 is 17 residues. The CDR3 DNA follows: TGTGCCAGCAGTGCAAACCCATTCGACAGCCCAAACACTGAAGCTTTCTTT. This sequence encodes CASSANPFDSPNTEAFF.

The chain has TRBV11-2 and TRBJ2-1; D not certain. Germline CDR1 reads SGHAT; CDR2 reads FQNNGV. The CDR3 is made up of 18 amino acids. Deletions cut 3 bases from V and 4 bases from J, with 22 bases between. Here the CDR3 DNA reads TGTGCCAGCAGCTTCCCCCGCCTCCCGGAGACCATATACAATGAGCAGTTCTTC. It codes for CASSFPRLPETIYNEQFF.

In this sample, this clonotype turned up many times. The J gene is TRBJ2-3, the V gene TRBV20-1, with 8 bases that match TRBD2. V gave up 6 bases and J gave up 4 bases; unmatched junction bases: 12. Germline CDR1 and CDR2: DFQATT and SNEGSKA (reference sequence). The CDR3 sequence is 15 residues long. The CDR3 loop reads CSAHPYEREPDTQYF. The DNA for the CDR3 is TGCAGTGCCCACCCTTACGAGCGGGAGCCAGATACGCAGTATTTT.

This clonotype was seen more than once but under ten times. The CDR3 region is CASSPQGAQYDGYTF. CDR3 nucleotides: TGTGCCAGCTCACCTCAGGGGGCGCAGTATGATGGCTACACCTTC. This sequence joins TRBV18 and TRBJ1-2; 8 nucleotides line up with TRBD1. Germline assignment: CDR1 KGHSH and CDR2 LQKENI. This CDR3 has 15 amino acids. The ends lost 3 bases at V and 6 bases at J; junction bases unmatched: 9.

There are a few counts of this clonotype. The V gene is TRBV6-5, the J gene TRBJ1-1; no reliable D call. This CDR3 spans 13 amino acids. The germline V gene encodes CDR1 MNHEY and CDR2 SVGAGI. Trimming removed 5 bases at V and 0 bases at J, with 7 bases between. CDR3: CASSAHLNTEAFF. Here the CDR3 DNA reads TGTGCCAGCAGTGCACACCTGAACACTGAAGCTTTCTTT.

The rearrangement links TRBV10-3 to TRBJ1-1; D gene ambiguous. V was pared by 4 bases and J by 0 bases, with 6 bases between. CDR3 length: 13 residues. Germline V gene sequence: CDR1 ENHRY, CDR2 SYGVKD. DNA for the CDR3: TGTGCCATCAGTGGACGGTTGAACACTGAAGCTTTCTTT. It codes for CAISGRLNTEAFF.

There are a few counts of this clonotype. The rearrangement uses TRBV29-1 and TRBJ2-7; D possibly corresponds to TRBD2 (5 bases). Looked up from germline, CDR1 is SQVTM and CDR2 is ANQGSEA. Trimming removed 4 bases at V and 2 bases at J, with 12 bases between. CDR3 length equals 13 residues. CDR3 amino acids: CSVVDRGTYEQYF. Written as DNA, the CDR3 is TGCAGCGTTGTTGACCGAGGGACCTACGAGCAGTACTTC.